The next 8 T cell receptor beta chains were all read from a single sample in a study of T cells in narcolepsy. The repertoire was sequenced with immunoSEQ multiplex PCR; TCRdb's copy has only in-frame clones and lacks some. The data hold 25,000 to 35,000 clones, with 79% observed a single time. The sample was memory (CD45RA-) CD4+ T cells from blood. Receptors were obtained from a human donor in good health.

This clone was picked up a small number of times. CDR3 amino acids: CASSLPGMNTEAFF. DNA for the CDR3: TGTGCCAGCAGCCTTCCAGGGATGAACACTGAAGCTTTCTTT. The chain uses TRBV14 and TRBJ1-1; weak D call: TRBD1 (5 bases). The germline V and J ends were trimmed by 4 bases and 0 bases, with 9 bases remaining between them. CDR3 size: 14 residues. Germline V gene data show CDR1 as SGHDN and CDR2 as FVKESK.

This clone appeared once. The gene calls are TRBV4-3 and TRBJ1-5; no reliable D call. V lost 3 bases and J 0 bases, leaving 3 bases between the germline ends. CDR1 and CDR2 from the germline V gene are LGHNA and YSLEER. The CDR3 contains 13 residues. CDR3 region: CASSQDSNQPQHF. The DNA for the CDR3 is TGCGCCAGCAGCCAGGATAGCAATCAGCCCCAGCATTTT.

The chain is built from TRBV6-6 and TRBJ2-3; TRBD1 matches 7 bases. With V trimmed by 1 base and J by 4 bases, 8 bases remained unmatched. CDR3 size: 16 residues. From germline, CDR1 is MNHNY and CDR2 SVGAGI (reference sequence). Here the CDR3 reads CASSYLAGGNADTQYF. The CDR3 DNA sequence: TGTGCCAGCAGTTACTTGGCAGGGGGAAATGCAGATACGCAGTATTTT.

The V call is TRBV19, the J call TRBJ1-5; 9 bases line up with TRBD1. This CDR3 is built from 16 residues. The V gene end was trimmed by 4 bases and the J gene end by 4 bases; junction bases not matched to a gene: 8. Germline CDR1 reads LNHDA; CDR2 reads SQIVND (reference sequence). CDR3 DNA: TGTGCCAGTAGTAAGTCACAGGGGGCTACGAATCAGCCCCAGCATTTT. It specifies CASSKSQGATNQPQHF.

This chain joins TRBV9 and TRBJ2-3; D is perhaps TRBD1 or TRBD2 (5 bases each). Germline-derived CDR1 and CDR2 are SGDLS and YYNGEE. The CDR3 has 15 residues. V was clipped by 0 bases and J by 5 bases, with 13 bases between them. CDR3 protein: CASSVVGLGGDTQYF. DNA for the CDR3: TGTGCCAGCAGCGTAGTAGGTCTTGGGGGAGATACGCAGTATTTT. Together with reference TRBV9 and TRBJ2-3, the CDR3 gives the full variable domain: DSGVTQTPKHLITATGQRVTLRCSPRSGDLSVYWYQQSLDQGLQFLIQYYNGEERAKGNILERFSAQQFPDLHSELNLSSLELGDSALYFCASSVVGLGGDTQYFGPGTRLTVL.

The chain joins TRBV6-6 to TRBJ2-3; TRBD1 is a possible D gene (6 bases). This CDR3 region has 14 residues. Looked up from germline, CDR1 is MNHNY and CDR2 is SVGAGI (reference sequence). Between the trimmed V and J ends, which lost 5 bases and 4 bases, there was a span of 13 bases. The CDR3 coding sequence is TGTGCCAGCAGTACAGGGACCAGGTCAGATACGCAGTATTTT. Protein: CASSTGTRSDTQYF.

The V call is TRBV4-1, the J call TRBJ2-3; D may correspond to TRBD1 or TRBD2 (5 bases each). Looked up from germline, CDR1 is MGHRA and CDR2 is YSYEKL. Trimming pared 0 bases from V and 6 bases from J, leaving 22 bases between. The CDR3 has 18 amino acids. The CDR3, as DNA: TGCGCCAGCAGCCAAGATAGAGCCCTGGGACGGACTTGGGATACGCAGTATTTT. It yields the protein CASSQDRALGRTWDTQYF.

The chain employs TRBV7-2 and TRBJ2-2; perhaps TRBD2 as D (5 bases). The germline gives CDR1 SGHTA, CDR2 FQGNSA. Trimming took 6 bases from V and 4 from J, leaving 18 bases between them. This CDR3 is built from 16 residues. The CDR3 is CASRRDPAGGTGELFF. The CDR3 DNA is TGTGCCAGCAGGCGCGACCCGGCGGGTGGCACCGGGGAGCTGTTTTTT. The whole variable domain, filled in from reference TRBV7-2 and TRBJ2-2, reads GAGVSQSPSNKVTEKGKDVELRCDPISGHTALYWYRQSLGQGLEFLIYFQGNSAPDKSGLPSDRFSAERTGGSVSTLTIQRTQQEDSAVYLCASRRDPAGGTGELFFGEGSRLTVL.